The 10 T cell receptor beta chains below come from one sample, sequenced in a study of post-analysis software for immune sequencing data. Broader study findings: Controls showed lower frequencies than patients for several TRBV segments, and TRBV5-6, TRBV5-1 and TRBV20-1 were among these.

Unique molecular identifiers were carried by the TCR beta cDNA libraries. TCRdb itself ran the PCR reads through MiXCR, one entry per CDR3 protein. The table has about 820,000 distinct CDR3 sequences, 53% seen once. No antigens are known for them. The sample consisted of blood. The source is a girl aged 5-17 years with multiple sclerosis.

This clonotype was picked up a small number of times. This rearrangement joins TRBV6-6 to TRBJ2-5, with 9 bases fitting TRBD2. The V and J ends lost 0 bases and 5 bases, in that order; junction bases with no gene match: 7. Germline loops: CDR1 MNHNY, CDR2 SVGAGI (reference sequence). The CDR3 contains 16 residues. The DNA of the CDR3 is TGTGCCAGCAGTTACTCGACGCGGGAGGGTAGGGAGACCCAGTACTTC. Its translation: CASSYSTREGRETQYF.

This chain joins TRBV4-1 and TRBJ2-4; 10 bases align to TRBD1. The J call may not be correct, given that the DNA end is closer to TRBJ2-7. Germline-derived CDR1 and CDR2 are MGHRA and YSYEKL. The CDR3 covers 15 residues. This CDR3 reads CASSQARDRGHEQYF. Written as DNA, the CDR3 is TGCGCCAGCAGCCAAGCCCGGGACAGGGGACACGAGCAGTACTTC.

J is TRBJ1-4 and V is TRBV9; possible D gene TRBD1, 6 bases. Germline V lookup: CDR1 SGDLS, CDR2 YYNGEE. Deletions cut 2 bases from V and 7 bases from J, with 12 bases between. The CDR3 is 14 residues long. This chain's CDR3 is CASSVGGRSEKLFF. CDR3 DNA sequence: TGTGCCAGCAGCGTGGGGGGGCGAAGTGAAAAACTGTTTTTT.

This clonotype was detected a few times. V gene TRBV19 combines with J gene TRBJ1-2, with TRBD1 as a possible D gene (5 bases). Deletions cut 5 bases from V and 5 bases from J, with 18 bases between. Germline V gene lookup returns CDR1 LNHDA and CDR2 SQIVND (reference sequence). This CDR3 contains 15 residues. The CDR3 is CASSPADSYSYGYTF. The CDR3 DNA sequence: TGTGCCAGTAGTCCCGCTGACAGTTACTCTTATGGCTACACCTTC.

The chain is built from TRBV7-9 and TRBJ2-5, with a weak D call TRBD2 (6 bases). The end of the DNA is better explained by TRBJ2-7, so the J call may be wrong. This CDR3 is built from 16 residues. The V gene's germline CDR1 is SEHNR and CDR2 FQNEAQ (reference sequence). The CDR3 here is CASSLGAGTLVYEQYF. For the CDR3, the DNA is TGTGCCAGCAGCTTAGGGGCAGGGACTCTCGTTTACGAGCAGTACTTC.

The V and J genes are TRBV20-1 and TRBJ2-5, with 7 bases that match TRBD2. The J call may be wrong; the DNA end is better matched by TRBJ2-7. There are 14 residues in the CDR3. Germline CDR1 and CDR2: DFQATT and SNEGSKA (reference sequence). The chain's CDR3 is CSALGEGFSYEQYF. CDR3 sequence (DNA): TGCAGTGCCCTCGGGGAGGGGTTCTCCTACGAGCAGTACTTC.

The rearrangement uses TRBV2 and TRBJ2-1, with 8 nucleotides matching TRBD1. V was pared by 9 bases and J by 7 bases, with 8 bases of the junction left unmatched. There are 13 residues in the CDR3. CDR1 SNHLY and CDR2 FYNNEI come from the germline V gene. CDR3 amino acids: CASGQGRANEQFF. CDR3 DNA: TGTGCCAGTGGACAGGGACGGGCAAATGAGCAGTTCTTC. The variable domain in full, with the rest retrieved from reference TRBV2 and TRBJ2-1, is EPEVTQTPSHQVTQMGQEVILRCVPISNHLYFYWYRQILGQKVEFLVSFYNNEISEKSEIFDDQFSVERPDGSNFTLKIRSTKLEDSAMYFCASGQGRANEQFFGPGTRLTVL.

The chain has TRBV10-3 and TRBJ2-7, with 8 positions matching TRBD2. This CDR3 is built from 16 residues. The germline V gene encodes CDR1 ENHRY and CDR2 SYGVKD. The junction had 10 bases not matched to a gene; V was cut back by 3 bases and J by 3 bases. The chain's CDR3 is CAISDPVSGDHYEQYF. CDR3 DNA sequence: TGTGCCATCAGTGATCCGGTTAGCGGGGACCACTACGAGCAGTACTTC.

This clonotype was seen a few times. The CDR3 bases are TGCAGTGCTAGCATTACGGAACGGGGAGGCAATGAGCAGTTCTTC. Residues: CSASITERGGNEQFF. The V and J genes are TRBV20-1 and TRBJ2-1, with D perhaps matching TRBD2 (6 bases). Germline loops: CDR1 DFQATT, CDR2 SNEGSKA (reference sequence). The length of the CDR3 is 15 residues. V dropped 3 bases and J dropped 6 bases, with 18 bases sitting between them.

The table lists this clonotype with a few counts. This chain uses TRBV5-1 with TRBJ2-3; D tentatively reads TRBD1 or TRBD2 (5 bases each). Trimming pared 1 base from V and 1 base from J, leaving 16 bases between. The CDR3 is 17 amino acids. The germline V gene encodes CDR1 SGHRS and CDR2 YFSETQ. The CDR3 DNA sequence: TGCGCCAGCAGCTTGAGGGGAACGATGAGGGGCACAGATACGCAGTATTTT. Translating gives CASSLRGTMRGTDTQYF.